This T cell receptor beta chain was sequenced for a study of T cells after yellow fever vaccination. TCRdb called the 5' RACE reads again in MiXCR, with one record for every CDR3 protein. The sample records some 300,000 distinct CDR3 sequences, 8.5% to 10% being singletons. Study-level findings and limits: A limited proportion of clonotypes was detected within both the CD4 and CD8 compartments. Booster sampling recovered most clones from primary vaccination (under 98% CD4, around 90% CD8).

This clonotype was seen many times. Its cognate antigen is unknown. Specimen: CD4+ T cells sorted from PBMCs, collected 5 days after the yellow fever booster vaccination. The sequence was collected from a man aged 18 to 29 who received the YFV17D yellow fever vaccine.

The CDR3 DNA follows: TGTGCCAGCAGCTTAGAAGGAGTGACTAGCCAGTCCCGCTCCTACGAGCAGTACTTC. The encoded protein is CASSLEGVTSQSRSYEQYF. The chain joins TRBV7-4 to TRBJ2-7; 7 positions match TRBD2. CDR1 is SGHVT and CDR2 is SQSDAQ in the germline V gene. After removal of 1 base from V and 0 bases from J, the junction contained 15 bases not matched to a gene. The CDR3 contains 19 residues.